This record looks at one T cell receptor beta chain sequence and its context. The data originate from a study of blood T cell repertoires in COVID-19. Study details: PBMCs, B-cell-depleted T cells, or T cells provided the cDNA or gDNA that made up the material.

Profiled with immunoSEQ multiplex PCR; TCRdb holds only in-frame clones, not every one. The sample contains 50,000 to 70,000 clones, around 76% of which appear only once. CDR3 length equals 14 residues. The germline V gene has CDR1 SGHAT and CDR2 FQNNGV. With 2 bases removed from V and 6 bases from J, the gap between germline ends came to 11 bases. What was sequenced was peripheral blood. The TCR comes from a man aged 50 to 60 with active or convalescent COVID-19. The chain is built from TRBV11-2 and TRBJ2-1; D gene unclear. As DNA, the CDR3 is TGTGCCAGCAGCTTAAGTTCCAGTCGCAATGAGCAGTTCTTC. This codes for CASSLSSSRNEQFF.